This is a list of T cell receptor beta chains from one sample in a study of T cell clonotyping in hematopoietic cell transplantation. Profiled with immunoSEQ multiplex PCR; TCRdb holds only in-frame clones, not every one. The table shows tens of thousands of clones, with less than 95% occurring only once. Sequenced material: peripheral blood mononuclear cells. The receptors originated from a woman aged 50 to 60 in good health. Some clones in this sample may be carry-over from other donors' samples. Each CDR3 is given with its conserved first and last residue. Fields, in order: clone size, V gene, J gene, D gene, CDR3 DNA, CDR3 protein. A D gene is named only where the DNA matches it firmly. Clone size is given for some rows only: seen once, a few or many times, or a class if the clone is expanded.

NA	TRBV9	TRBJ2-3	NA	TGTGCCAGCAGCCCCCCGCAGGGCGGCACAGATACGCAGTATTTT	CASSPPQGGTDTQYF
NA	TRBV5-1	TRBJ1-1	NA	TGCGCCAGCAGCTTGACGGCGAACACTGAAGCTTTCTTT	CASSLTANTEAFF
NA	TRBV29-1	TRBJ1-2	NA	TGCAGCGTTGGGCAGTCCTATGGCTACACCTTC	CSVGQSYGYTF
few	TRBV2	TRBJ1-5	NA	TGTGCCAGCAGTGAGGAGGAGGGTAGTCAGCCCCAGCATTTT	CASSEEEGSQPQHF
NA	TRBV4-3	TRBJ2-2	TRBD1	TGCGCCAGCAGCCAAGAGGGACAGACGAACACCGGGGAGCTGTTTTTT	CASSQEGQTNTGELFF
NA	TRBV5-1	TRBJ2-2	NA	TGCGCCAGCAGCTCCCAGGGACTTATGAACACCGGGGAGCTGTTTTTT	CASSSQGLMNTGELFF
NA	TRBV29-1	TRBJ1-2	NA	TGCAGCGTTGGGCCCGCCGGTGGCTACACCTTC	CSVGPAGGYTF
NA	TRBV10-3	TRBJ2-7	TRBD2	TGTGCCTCCCGGGAGGATCCTAGCTCCTACGAGCAGTACTTC	CASREDPSSYEQYF
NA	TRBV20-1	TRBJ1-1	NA	TGCAGTGCTAGCGTGGGATCTGAAGCTTTCTTT	CSASVGSEAFF
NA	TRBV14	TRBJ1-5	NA	TGTGCCAGCAGCTCCTCCAGGAGATATAGCAATCAGCCCCAGCATTTT	CASSSSRRYSNQPQHF
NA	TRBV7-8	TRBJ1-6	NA	TGTGCCAGCAGCTTGTCGATCGGGACCGCTTCACCCCTCCACTTT	CASSLSIGTASPLHF
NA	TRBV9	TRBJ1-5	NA	TGTGCCAGCAGTGGGGGGCAGGGACCTTATAGCAATCAGCCCCAGCATTTT	CASSGGQGPYSNQPQHF
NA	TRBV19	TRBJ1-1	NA	TGTGCCAGTATCCCAGACAGGCAGAACACTGAAGCTTTCTTT	CASIPDRQNTEAFF
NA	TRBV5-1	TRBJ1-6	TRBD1	TGCGCCAGCAGCTTGGTGCCAGGACAGGGTTCACCCCTCCACTTT	CASSLVPGQGSPLHF
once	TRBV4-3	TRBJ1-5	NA	TGCGCCAGCAGCCAAGTACAAGGTCAGCCCCAGCATTTT	CASSQVQGQPQHF
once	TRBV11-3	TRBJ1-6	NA	TGTGCCAGCAGCTCCACCCCTAATTCACCCCTCCACTTT	CASSSTPNSPLHF
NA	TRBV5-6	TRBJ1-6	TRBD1	TGTGCCAGCAGCTTGTTTGCGGGACAGGTTAATTCACCCCTCCACTTT	CASSLFAGQVNSPLHF
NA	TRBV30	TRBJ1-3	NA	TGTGCCTGGAGTGACCTGGGGCACACCATATATTTT	CAWSDLGHTIYF
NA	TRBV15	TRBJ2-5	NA	TGTGCCACCAGCAGAGATCCCCTGGTTGGGACCCAGTACTTC	CATSRDPLVGTQYF
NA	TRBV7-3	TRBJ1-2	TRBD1	TGTGCCAGCAGCTCTCCAGGGACAGGAGGCTACACCTTC	CASSSPGTGGYTF
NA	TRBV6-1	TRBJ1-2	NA	TGTGCCAGCAGTGAATCAGAACATGGCTACACCTTC	CASSESEHGYTF
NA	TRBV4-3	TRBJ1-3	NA	TGCGCCAGCAGCCTGTCTCGGGGGGATGGAAACACCATATATTTT	CASSLSRGDGNTIYF
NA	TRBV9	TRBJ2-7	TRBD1	TGTGCCAGCAGCTCAGACAGGGTCTACGAGCAGTACTTC	CASSSDRVYEQYF
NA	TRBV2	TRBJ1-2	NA	TGTGCCAGCTCCCAGACACGGGACACCTATGGCTACACCTTC	CASSQTRDTYGYTF
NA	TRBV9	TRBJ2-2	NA	TGTGCCAGCAGCGTACGGTACACCGGGGAGCTGTTTTTT	CASSVRYTGELFF
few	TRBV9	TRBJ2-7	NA	TGTGCCAGCAGCGTAGAGATGGACTTCTACGAGCAGTACTTC	CASSVEMDFYEQYF
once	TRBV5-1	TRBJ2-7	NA	TGCGCCAGCAGCTTCGGGACACTTGGAAGCGAGCAGTACTTC	CASSFGTLGSEQYF
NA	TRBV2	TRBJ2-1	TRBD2	TGTGCCAGCAGTGATTGGGCGGAGAGCGGGGCTGAGCAGTTCTTC	CASSDWAESGAEQFF
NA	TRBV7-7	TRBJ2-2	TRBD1	TGTGCCAGCAGCCTAACGACAGGGGACACCGGGGAGCTGTTTTTT	CASSLTTGDTGELFF
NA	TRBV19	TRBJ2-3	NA	TGTGCCAGTAGTATCCTCAAGACAGATACGCAGTATTTT	CASSILKTDTQYF
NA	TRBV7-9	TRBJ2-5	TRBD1	TGTGCCAGCAGCTTAGCCGGACAGGGGTTTATACTCACTCAAGAGACCCAGTACTTC	CASSLAGQGFILTQETQYF
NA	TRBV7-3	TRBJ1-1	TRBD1	TGTGCCAGCAGACCTCGGACAGGGGATCCTGAAGCTTTCTTT	CASRPRTGDPEAFF
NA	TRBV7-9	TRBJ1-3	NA	TGTGCCAGCAGCTCGAGGGGCTTCTCTGGAAACACCATATATTTT	CASSSRGFSGNTIYF
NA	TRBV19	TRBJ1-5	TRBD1	TGTGCCAGTAGCCAAACCGATTCCGGACAGGGGCCATATCAGCCCCAGCATTTT	CASSQTDSGQGPYQPQHF
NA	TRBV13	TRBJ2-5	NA	TGTGCCAGCAGCCTACGGACACCTGAAGAGACCCAGTACTTC	CASSLRTPEETQYF
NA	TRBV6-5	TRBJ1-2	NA	TGTGCCAGCAGTTACTCGGGCAACTTCTACGACCTCGCCTTC	CASSYSGNFYDLAF
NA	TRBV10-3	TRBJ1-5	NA	TGTGCCATCAGTGAATGGGGTAGCAATCAGCCCCAGCATTTT	CAISEWGSNQPQHF
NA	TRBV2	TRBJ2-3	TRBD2	TGTGCCAGCAGCTCCACTAGCGGGGGAAATACGCAGTATTTT	CASSSTSGGNTQYF
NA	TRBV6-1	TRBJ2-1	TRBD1	TGTGCCAGCAATACCGGGACAGAGTACAATGAGCAGTTCTTC	CASNTGTEYNEQFF
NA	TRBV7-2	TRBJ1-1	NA	TGTGCCAGCAGCTTAGCTTCCATACACAACACTGAAGCTTTCTTT	CASSLASIHNTEAFF
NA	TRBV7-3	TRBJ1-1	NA	TGTGCCAGCAGCCCCAATGGGGTCAACACTGAAGCTTTCTTT	CASSPNGVNTEAFF